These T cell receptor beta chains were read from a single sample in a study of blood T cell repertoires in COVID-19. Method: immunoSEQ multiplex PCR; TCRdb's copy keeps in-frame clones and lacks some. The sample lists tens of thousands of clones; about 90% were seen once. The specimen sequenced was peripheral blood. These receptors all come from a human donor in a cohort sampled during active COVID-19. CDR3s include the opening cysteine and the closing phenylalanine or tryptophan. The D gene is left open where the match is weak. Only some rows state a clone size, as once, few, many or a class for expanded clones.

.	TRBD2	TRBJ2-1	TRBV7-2	TGTGCCAGCAGCCCCGTCTGGCGGGAGCAGAGTGAGCAGTTCTTC	CASSPVWREQSEQFF
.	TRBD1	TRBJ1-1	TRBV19	TGTGCCAGTAGTCTAAGGACAGGGCCCACTGAAGCTTTCTTT	CASSLRTGPTEAFF
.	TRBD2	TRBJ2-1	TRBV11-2	TGTGCCAGCAGCTCCGAAGCGGGACGTGAGCAGTTCTTC	CASSSEAGREQFF
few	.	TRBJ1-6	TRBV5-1	TGCGCCAGCAGCTTGGGGGGGCAGAATTCACCCCTCCACTTT	CASSLGGQNSPLHF
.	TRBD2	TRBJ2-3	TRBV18	TGTGCCAGCTCACCACATGCGCTGACTAGCGGGAGTAGGGGCACAGATACGCAGTATTTT	CASSPHALTSGSRGTDTQYF
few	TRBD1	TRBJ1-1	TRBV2	TGTGCCAGCATCAAGGACAGGCCTACTGAAGCTTTCTTT	CASIKDRPTEAFF
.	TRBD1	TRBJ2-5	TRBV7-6	TGTGCCAGCAGCTTAGGACAGGGCTTATCGCAAGAGACCCAGTACTTC	CASSLGQGLSQETQYF
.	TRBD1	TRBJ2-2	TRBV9	TGTGCCAGCAGCGCAACAGGGGAAGGCGGGGAGCTGTTTTTT	CASSATGEGGELFF
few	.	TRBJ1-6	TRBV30	TGTGCCTGGAGGGTGTGGAGTGCGAATTCACCCCTCCACTTT	CAWRVWSANSPLHF
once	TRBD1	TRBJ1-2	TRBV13	TGTGCCAGCAGCTTGGCCCCCGGGACAGCCGATGGCTACACCTTC	CASSLAPGTADGYTF
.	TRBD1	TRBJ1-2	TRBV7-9	TGTGCCAGCAGCTTAGGAACCTGGGACAGAACTAACTATGGCTACACCTTC	CASSLGTWDRTNYGYTF
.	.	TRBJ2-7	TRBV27	TGTGCCAGCAGCCTAGGAAGACCACTTTACGAGCAGTACTTC	CASSLGRPLYEQYF
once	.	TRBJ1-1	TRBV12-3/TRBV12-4	TGTGCCAGCAGCCCAACAGGAAGTACTGAAGCTTTCTTT	CASSPTGSTEAFF
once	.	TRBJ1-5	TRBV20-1	TGCAGTGCTAGTCCCAACGGGGGGCGCTTAGACAATCAGCCCCAGCATTTT	CSASPNGGRLDNQPQHF
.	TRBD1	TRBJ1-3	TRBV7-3	TGTGCCAGCAGCGAGACAGGGGGTCCTGGAAACACCATATATTTT	CASSETGGPGNTIYF
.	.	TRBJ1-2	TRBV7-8	TGTGCCAGCAGCACCCACCTAGGAGGTGCCCTAAACTATGGCTACACCTTC	CASSTHLGGALNYGYTF
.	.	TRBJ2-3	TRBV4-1	TGCGCCAGCAGCCAACCCACTAGTACCGCCGGGTATACGCAGTATTTT	CASSQPTSTAGYTQYF
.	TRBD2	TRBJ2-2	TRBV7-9	TGTGCCAGCAGCTTAGAGGGACTAGCGGGAGGCCCGGGCCCCGGGGAGCTGTTTTTT	CASSLEGLAGGPGPGELFF
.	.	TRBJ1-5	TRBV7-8	TGTGCCAGCAGCTTAGCGCCCAGGGGAAGCAATCAGCCCCAGCATTTT	CASSLAPRGSNQPQHF
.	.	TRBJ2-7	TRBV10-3	TGTGCCATCAGATGGGGCCAGGACTACGAGCAGTACTTC	CAIRWGQDYEQYF
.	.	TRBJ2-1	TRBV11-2	TGTGCCAGCAGCTTAGTGAGTGGGGCCTCCTACAATGAGCAGTTCTTC	CASSLVSGASYNEQFF
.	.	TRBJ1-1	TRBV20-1	TGCAGTGCTAGTTTTGCGCGCCTGGGGGGGAACACTGAAGCTTTCTTT	CSASFARLGGNTEAFF
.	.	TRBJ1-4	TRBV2	TGTGCCAGCAGTGAAGCCCGGGGAGGGGCTTATGAAAAACTGTTTTTT	CASSEARGGAYEKLFF
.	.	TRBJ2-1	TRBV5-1	TGCGCCAGCAGGCGGGACGAATACAATGAGCAGTTCTTC	CASRRDEYNEQFF
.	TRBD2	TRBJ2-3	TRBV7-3	TGTGCCAGCAGCTTAACGGGGGCGTTTTTAGCGGGAAGGGACACAGATACGCAGTATTTT	CASSLTGAFLAGRDTDTQYF
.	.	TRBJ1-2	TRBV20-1	TGCAGTGTCCGGGAGCAAACTGGCTACACCTTC	CSVREQTGYTF
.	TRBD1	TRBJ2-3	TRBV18	TGTGCCAGCTCACCGGGACAGGGCGGGGCGCAGTATTTT	CASSPGQGGAQYF
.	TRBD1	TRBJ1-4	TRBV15	TGTGCCAGCAGACAGGGGGTTGGTGAAAAACTGTTTTTT	CASRQGVGEKLFF
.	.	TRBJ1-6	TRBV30	TGTGCCTGGAGTGTAGGCGAAGGGGCCTATAATTCACCCCTCCACTTT	CAWSVGEGAYNSPLHF
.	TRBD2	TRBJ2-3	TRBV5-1	TGCGCCAGCAGACCCACTAGCGGGAGGGTGGATACGCAGTATTTT	CASRPTSGRVDTQYF
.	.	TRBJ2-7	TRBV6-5	TGTGCCAGCAGCTACGGCACAGGAGCTACCTACGAGCAGTACTTC	CASSYGTGATYEQYF
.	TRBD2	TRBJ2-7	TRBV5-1	TGCGCCAGCAGCTTGGTGCTAGCGGGAGCTTACGAGCAGTACTTC	CASSLVLAGAYEQYF
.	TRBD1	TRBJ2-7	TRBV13	TGTGCCAGCAGTCGGACAGGTGGCGGCGAGCAGTACTTC	CASSRTGGGEQYF
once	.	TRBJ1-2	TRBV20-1	TGCAGTGCTAGTCAAGGGGAAGTCTATGGCTACACCTTC	CSASQGEVYGYTF
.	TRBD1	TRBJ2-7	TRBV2	TGTGCCAGCAGTGGCGGGACAGGGGCCGCTAAGGGTTACGAGCAGTACTTC	CASSGGTGAAKGYEQYF
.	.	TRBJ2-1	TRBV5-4	TGTGCCAGCAGCTTGAACGGGGGTGAGCAGTTCTTC	CASSLNGGEQFF
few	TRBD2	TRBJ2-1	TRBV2	TGTGCCAGCAGTGAAAACGGCGGGAGGGCCGATGAGCAGTTCTTC	CASSENGGRADEQFF
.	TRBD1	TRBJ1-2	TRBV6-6	TGTGCCAGCAGTTCCCGACAGGGCACTTTTAATGGCTACACCTTC	CASSSRQGTFNGYTF
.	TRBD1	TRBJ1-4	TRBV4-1	TGCGCCAGCAGCCTCCAAGACAGGGGGGCCGCAACTAATGAAAAACTGTTTTTT	CASSLQDRGAATNEKLFF
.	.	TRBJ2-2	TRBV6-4	TGTGCCAGCAGTGAAACCGGGAACACCGGGGAGCTGTTTTTT	CASSETGNTGELFF
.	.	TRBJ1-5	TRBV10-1	TGCGCCAGCCGTTATAGCAATCAGCCCCAGCATTTT	CASRYSNQPQHF
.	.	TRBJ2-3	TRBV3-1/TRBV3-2	TGTGCCAGCAGCCCCGACAGGAAGGATACGCAGTATTTT	CASSPDRKDTQYF
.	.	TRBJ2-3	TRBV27	TGTGCCAGCGCCAGGTCTCGGGGAGATACGCAGTATTTT	CASARSRGDTQYF
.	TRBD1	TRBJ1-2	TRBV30	TGTGCCTGGAGTGTAGGGACAGGGGATGGCTACACCTTC	CAWSVGTGDGYTF
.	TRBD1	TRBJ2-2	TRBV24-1	TGTGCCACCAGCCCGATCGGGACAGGGGGTGGTACCGGGGAGCTGTTTTTT	CATSPIGTGGGTGELFF
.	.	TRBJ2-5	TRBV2	TGTGCCAGCAGTGAACGCAGGGACCAAGAGACCCAGTACTTC	CASSERRDQETQYF
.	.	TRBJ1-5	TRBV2	TGTGCCAGCAGTAAAATGGGGGCCGGGAGCAATCAGCCCCAGCATTTT	CASSKMGAGSNQPQHF
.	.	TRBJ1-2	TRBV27	TGTGCCAGCAGTTTAACCGCCCTGGGCAATCGCTATGGCTACACCTTC	CASSLTALGNRYGYTF
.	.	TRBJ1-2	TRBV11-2	TGTGCCAGCAGCTCGTTATCGGCTAACTATGGCTACACCTTC	CASSSLSANYGYTF
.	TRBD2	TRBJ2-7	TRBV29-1	TGCAGCGTTCATCCTTCGGGTACTAGCGGGAGGGCCTACGAGCAGTACTTC	CSVHPSGTSGRAYEQYF
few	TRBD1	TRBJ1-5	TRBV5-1	TGCGCCAGCAGCTTGGGGACAGGCCCATTTCAGCCCCAGCATTTT	CASSLGTGPFQPQHF
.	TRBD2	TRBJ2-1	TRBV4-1	TGCGCCAGCAGTCGTACTAGCGGAAGCTCCTACAATGAGCAGTTCTTC	CASSRTSGSSYNEQFF
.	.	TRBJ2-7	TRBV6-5	TGTGCCAGCAGTTTTGTAGCGAACTCCTACGAGCAGTACTTC	CASSFVANSYEQYF